This T cell receptor (beta chain) was documented in a study of response to subunit inactivated influenza vaccine. TCRdb re-called the RT-PCR reads with MiXCR, one entry per CDR3 protein. The sample lists 650,000 to 800,000 distinct CDR3 sequences; about 15% were seen once. The germline V gene has CDR1 LGHNA and CDR2 YNFKEQ. The CDR3 consists of 15 residues. The V end was cut by 1 base, the J end by 1 base, with 7 bases between. This clonotype has more than one count but fewer than ten. Here the sequenced sample was PBMCs from blood, taken 14 to 15 days before vaccination. The genes are TRBV4-2 and TRBJ2-2; D unresolved. This receptor was identified in a man aged 50 to 59 who received an inactivated influenza vaccine. CDR3 sequence (DNA): TGTGCCAGCAGCCAAGGGACCAAGAACACCGGGGAGCTGTTTTTT. Amino acid sequence: CASSQGTKNTGELFF.